The T cell receptor (beta chain) described here comes from a study of CD8 T cells in ankylosing spondylitis. Study-wide points: Ankylosing spondylitis blood appeared to be characterized by a TCR beta motif of eight or nine highly homologous variants.

The CDR3 consists of 16 residues. Germline CDR1 is DFQATT and CDR2 is SNEGSKA (reference sequence). One entry per CDR3 protein results from TCRdb running MiXCR on the 5' RACE reads. The sample contains about 160,000 distinct CDR3 sequences, about 16% of which appear only once. This clonotype was recorded a few times. Antigen specificity is unknown. The germline gene is not matched at one end of the junction; a read error may be the cause. This receptor was obtained from a male donor with ankylosing spondylitis or in good health (not recorded which). Material for sequencing was blood, either unsorted or a sorted T cell fraction (not recorded which). The chain carries TRBV20-1 and TRBJ1-5, with D possibly TRBD1 on 6 matching bases. Here the CDR3 DNA reads TGCTGTGCTAGAGATCCTGCGGGACAAGCCTTGCAGGCCCAGCATTTT. Its translation is CCARDPAGQALQAQHF.